The 9 T cell receptor beta chains in this list originate from one sample, sequenced in a study of blood T cells in healthy people across ages. Primed by a sample-barcoded 5' primer and a J-beta primer mix, a second PCR proceeded for roughly 6 to 12 cycles. TCRdb reprocessed the 5' RACE reads with MiXCR, giving one entry per CDR3 protein. The data contain over 1,300,000 distinct CDR3 sequences, approximately 59% of them singletons. Material for sequencing was blood. The receptors originated from a man between 18 and 35 years old in good health.

The sample holds many counts of this clonotype. At one end, the junction sequence differs from germline, possibly due to a read error. The CDR3 is CASSLESGGGTDTQYF. In DNA, the CDR3 is TGCGCCAGCAGCCTGGAATCCGGGGGCGGCACAGATACGCAGTATTTT. The V and J genes are TRBV7-2 and TRBJ2-3; the D gene could be TRBD1 or TRBD2 (6 bases each). CDR3 length: 16 amino acids. Germline CDR1 and CDR2: SGHTA and FQGNSA.

J is TRBJ1-5 and V is TRBV10-3; TRBD1 matches 7 bases. This CDR3 has 15 residues. In germline, CDR1 is ENHRY, CDR2 SYGVKD. The trim removed 5 bases at V and 4 bases at J, leaving 8 bases unmatched. The CDR3 sequence: CAISLDRAGNQPQHF. CDR3 coding DNA: TGTGCCATCAGTTTAGACAGGGCCGGTAATCAGCCCCAGCATTTT.

The gene calls are TRBV29-1 and TRBJ2-7; D is unresolved. The V end lost 1 base, the J end lost 2 bases, and 15 bases lay between the germline ends. From germline, CDR1 is SQVTM and CDR2 ANQGSEA. The CDR3 consists of 15 residues. As DNA, the CDR3 is TGCAGCGTTGAAGTGAGAACAGTCTCCACCTACGAGCAGTACTTC. Its translation: CSVEVRTVSTYEQYF.

Only a few counts were recorded for this clonotype. The chain couples TRBV4-3 to TRBJ2-7, with D unclear. In germline, CDR1 is LGHNA, CDR2 YSLEER. The V and J ends lost 0 bases and 2 bases respectively, with 11 bases between them. The CDR3 runs 15 residues. The CDR3 reads CASSQDDRQTYEQYF. The DNA for the CDR3 is TGCGCCAGCAGCCAAGATGATCGGCAGACCTACGAGCAGTACTTC.

CDR3 sequence reads: CASSYTAPGQSDEQFF. The CDR3, as DNA: TGTGCCAGCAGTTACACCGCGCCAGGGCAATCCGATGAGCAGTTCTTC. The chain employs TRBV6-5 and TRBJ2-1, with D tentatively TRBD1 (5 bases). The CDR3 has 16 residues. V dropped 2 bases and J dropped 8 bases, with 19 bases sitting between them. CDR1 is MNHEY and CDR2 is SVGAGI in the germline V gene.

Turning to this clonotype: At one of its ends the junction is not consistent with the germline gene, which may arise from a read error. The chain couples TRBV15 to TRBJ2-1, with TRBD1 matching 9 bases. CDR1 and CDR2 (germline): LNHNV, YYDKDF (reference sequence). The CDR3 has 16 residues. The CDR3 loop reads CTTSRFSGQGFNEQFF. Written as DNA, the CDR3 is TGTACCACCAGCAGGTTCTCGGGACAGGGCTTCAATGAGCAGTTCTTC.

The chain combines TRBV7-2 with TRBJ1-5; weak D call: TRBD1 (5 bases). Per the germline V gene, CDR1 is SGHTA and CDR2 is FQGNSA. The CDR3 covers 17 residues. V was trimmed by 1 base and J by 3 bases, leaving 16 bases between them. This CDR3 is CASSLGESGVANQPQHF. CDR3 DNA sequence: TGTGCCAGCAGCTTAGGGGAGTCGGGGGTCGCCAATCAGCCCCAGCATTTT.

This clonotype was observed a single time. The chain joins TRBV6-1 to TRBJ2-1; D gene uncertain. This CDR3 has 14 residues. Deletions cut 6 bases from V and 4 bases from J, with 13 bases between. The germline gives CDR1 MNHNS, CDR2 SASEGT. The CDR3 DNA reads TGTGCCAGCAGCCCCCCTGAGGCGTACAATGAGCAGTTCTTC. Translation gives CASSPPEAYNEQFF.

The V and J genes are TRBV5-1 and TRBJ2-1; 10 bases line up with TRBD1. The length of the CDR3 is 18 residues. Germline lookup yields CDR1 SGHRS and CDR2 YFSETQ. Trimming removed 0 bases from V and 7 bases from J; junction bases left unmatched: 13. CDR3 sequence: CASSLARIVRDRGNEQFF. The CDR3 region has the DNA TGCGCCAGCAGCTTGGCCAGAATAGTCCGGGACAGGGGTAATGAGCAGTTCTTC.